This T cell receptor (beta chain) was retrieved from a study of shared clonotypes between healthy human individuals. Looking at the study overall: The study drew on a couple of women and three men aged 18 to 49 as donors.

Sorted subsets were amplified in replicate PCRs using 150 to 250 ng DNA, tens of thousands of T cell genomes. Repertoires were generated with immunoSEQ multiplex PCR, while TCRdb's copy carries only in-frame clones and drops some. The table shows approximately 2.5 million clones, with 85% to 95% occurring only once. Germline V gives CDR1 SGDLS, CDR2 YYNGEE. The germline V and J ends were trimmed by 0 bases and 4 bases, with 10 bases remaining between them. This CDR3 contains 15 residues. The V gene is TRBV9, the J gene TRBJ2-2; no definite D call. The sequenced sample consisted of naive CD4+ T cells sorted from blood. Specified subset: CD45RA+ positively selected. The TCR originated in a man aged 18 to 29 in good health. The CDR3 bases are TGTGCCAGCAGCGTAGAGGTTATTGGCACCGGGGAGCTGTTTTTT. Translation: CASSVEVIGTGELFF.